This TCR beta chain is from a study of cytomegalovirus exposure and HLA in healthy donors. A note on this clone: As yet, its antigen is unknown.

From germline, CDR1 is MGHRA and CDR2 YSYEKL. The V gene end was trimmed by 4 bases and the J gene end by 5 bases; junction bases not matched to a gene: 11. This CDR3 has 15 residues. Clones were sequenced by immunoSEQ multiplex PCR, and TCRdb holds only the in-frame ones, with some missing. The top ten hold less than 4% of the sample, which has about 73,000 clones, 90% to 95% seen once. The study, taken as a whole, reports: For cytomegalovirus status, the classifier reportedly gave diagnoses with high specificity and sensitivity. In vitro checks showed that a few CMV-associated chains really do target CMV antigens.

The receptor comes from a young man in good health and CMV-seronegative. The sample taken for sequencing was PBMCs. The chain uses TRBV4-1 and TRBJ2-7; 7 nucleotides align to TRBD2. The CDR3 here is CASSPRLQGGNEQYF. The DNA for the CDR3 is TGCGCCAGCAGCCCAAGGCTGCAGGGAGGGAACGAGCAGTACTTC.